These 27 T cell receptor beta chains were sequenced from one sample in a study of tumour-infiltrating T cells in Burkitt lymphoma. Sequencing was performed with immunoSEQ multiplex PCR; in TCRdb, only in-frame clones are kept and a portion is missing. The sample records some 13,000 clones, 85% being singletons. The sample comprised tumor tissue. The receptor set was obtained from a human donor with diffuse large B-cell lymphoma.

The J gene is TRBJ1-1, the V gene TRBV5-4; D call uncertain. CDR1 and CDR2 from the germline V gene are SGHNT and YYREEE (reference sequence). V was pared by 3 bases and J by 8 bases, with 11 bases between. The CDR3 contains 12 residues. CDR3 nucleotides: TGTGCCAGCAGCTACCAAGGACTAGAAGCTTTCTTT. Translation: CASSYQGLEAFF. Full variable domain (missing parts from reference TRBV5-4 and TRBJ1-1): ETGVTQSPTHLIKTRGQQVTLRCSSQSGHNTVSWYQQALGQGPQFIFQYYREEENGRGNFPPRFSGLQFPNYSSELNVNALELDDSALYLCASSYQGLEAFFGQGTRLTVV.

The DNA for the CDR3 is TGCGCCAGCAGCCAGCAACCGGGACTAGCGGGTCCCAACAATGAGCAGTTCTTC. Translated: CASSQQPGLAGPNNEQFF. J is TRBJ2-1 and V is TRBV4-3; the match to TRBD2 covers 12 bases. V gave up 3 bases and J gave up 5 bases; unmatched junction bases: 11. This CDR3 contains 18 residues. CDR1 and CDR2 (germline): LGHNA, YSLEER.

This rearrangement joins TRBV19 to TRBJ2-3, with 8 bases lining up with TRBD1. The V segment lost 5 bases and the J segment 4 bases; nucleotides outside the gene matches: 11. This CDR3 is 16 amino acids long. Germline assignment: CDR1 LNHDA and CDR2 SQIVND (reference sequence). In DNA, the CDR3 is TGTGCCAGTAGTCAGAGGACAGGGAGTAGGGCAGATACGCAGTATTTT. Amino acids: CASSQRTGSRADTQYF. The variable domain in full, with the rest retrieved from reference TRBV19 and TRBJ2-3, is DGGITQSPKYLFRKEGQNVTLSCEQNLNHDAMYWYRQDPGQGLRLIYYSQIVNDFQKGDIAEGYSVSREKKESFPLTVTSAQKNPTAFYLCASSQRTGSRADTQYFGPGTRLTVL.

This clone was observed a single time. V is TRBV12-5 and J is TRBJ1-3; D is ambiguous. The CDR3 contains 15 residues. V dropped 7 bases and J dropped 0 bases, with 13 bases sitting between them. The germline gives CDR1 LGHNT, CDR2 FRNRAP. The CDR3 sequence: CASAIGSFSGNTIYF. The CDR3 DNA is TGTGCTAGTGCCATCGGGAGCTTCTCTGGAAACACCATATATTTT.

The rearrangement links TRBV11-2 to TRBJ1-1, with D maybe TRBD1 (6 bases). The CDR3 extends over 18 amino acids. With 6 bases removed from V and 2 bases from J, the gap between germline ends came to 25 bases. Per the germline V gene, CDR1 is SGHAT and CDR2 is FQNNGV. As DNA, the CDR3 is TGTGCCAGCAGTATCATGGGGGGCGCGATAGGGTCTAACACTGAAGCTTTCTTT. As protein: CASSIMGGAIGSNTEAFF.

The chain joins TRBV15 to TRBJ2-3, with D maybe TRBD2 (6 bases). Germline CDR1 is LNHNV and CDR2 is YYDKDF (reference sequence). CDR3 length: 16 residues. The V end lost 1 base, the J end lost 5 bases, and 16 bases lay between the germline ends. The CDR3 is CATSRGLGAGEDTQYF. The CDR3 DNA sequence: TGTGCCACCAGCAGAGGCCTCGGAGCGGGTGAAGATACGCAGTATTTT.

The chain links TRBV6-1 to TRBJ1-5; 7 bases align to TRBD1. The CDR3 totals 13 residues. V dropped 7 bases and J dropped 4; count of bases not matched to a gene: 4. Germline V gives CDR1 MNHNS, CDR2 SASEGT. The CDR3 DNA sequence: TGTGCCAGCAATGCGACAGGGAATCAGCCCCAGCATTTT. Amino acids: CASNATGNQPQHF.

The chain joins TRBV27 to TRBJ2-3; D tentatively fits TRBD1 or TRBD2 (5 bases each). The CDR3 extends over 16 amino acids. CDR1 and CDR2 (germline): MNHEY, SMNVEV (reference sequence). Trimming pared 1 base from V and 0 bases from J, leaving 11 bases between. CDR3 loop: CASSLLPGLSTDTQYF. The CDR3 coding sequence is TGTGCCAGCAGTTTATTGCCGGGGCTTAGCACAGATACGCAGTATTTT.

This chain uses TRBV4-2 with TRBJ2-1; unclear D gene. The ends were cut back, 0 bases at V and 10 bases at J, with 7 bases in the middle. The CDR3 totals 12 residues. The germline CDR1 and CDR2 sequences are LGHNA and YNFKEQ. DNA for the CDR3: TGTGCCAGCAGCCAAGATTCCCCGGAGCAGTTCTTC. This codes for CASSQDSPEQFF.

The V gene is TRBV29-1, the J gene TRBJ1-2; D is undetermined. In germline, CDR1 is SQVTM, CDR2 ANQGSEA. V lost 4 bases and J lost 4, with 7 bases in between. The CDR3 length is 11 residues. CDR3 bases: TGCAGCGTTGCCGCAGTCTATGGCTACACCTTC. Translation gives CSVAAVYGYTF.

This chain uses TRBV7-2 with TRBJ1-3, with a possible D match to TRBD1 (5 bases). CDR1 and CDR2 from the germline V gene are SGHTA and FQGNSA. Trimming took off 5 bases at V and 5 bases at J, with 10 bases between the two ends. The CDR3 runs 13 residues. CDR3 bases: TGTGCCAGCAGCACGGACACTAGAAACACCATATATTTT. Translated: CASSTDTRNTIYF. Full variable domain (rest looked up from reference TRBV7-2 and TRBJ1-3): GAGVSQSPSNKVTEKGKDVELRCDPISGHTALYWYRQSLGQGLEFLIYFQGNSAPDKSGLPSDRFSAERTGGSVSTLTIQRTQQEDSAVYLCASSTDTRNTIYFGEGSWLTVV.

The chain uses TRBV19 and TRBJ2-3, with 7 bases lining up with TRBD1. V trimming: 5 bases; J trimming: 4 bases; junction bases outside the gene matches: 6. Germline-derived CDR1 and CDR2 are LNHDA and SQIVND (reference sequence). This CDR3 spans 14 amino acids. The CDR3: CASSLRQGSDTQYF. The DNA of the CDR3 is TGTGCCAGTAGTTTACGACAGGGATCAGATACGCAGTATTTT. Filled out from reference TRBV19 and TRBJ2-3, the complete variable domain reads DGGITQSPKYLFRKEGQNVTLSCEQNLNHDAMYWYRQDPGQGLRLIYYSQIVNDFQKGDIAEGYSVSREKKESFPLTVTSAQKNPTAFYLCASSLRQGSDTQYFGPGTRLTVL.

The chain has TRBV27 and TRBJ2-2; D gene ambiguous. Trimming shortened V by 0 bases and J by 7 bases, and 6 bases separated the two germline ends. This CDR3 comprises 13 residues. The germline V gene encodes CDR1 MNHEY and CDR2 SMNVEV (reference sequence). The CDR3 coding sequence is TGTGCCAGCAGTTTATCGATCTTCGGGGAGCTGTTTTTT. Its translation: CASSLSIFGELFF.

The V gene is TRBV4-1, the J gene TRBJ1-4, with no clear D. Germline CDR1 reads MGHRA; CDR2 reads YSYEKL. There are 12 residues in the CDR3. V shed 0 bases and J shed 7 bases, with 3 bases lying between them. The CDR3 DNA sequence: TGCGCCAGCAGCCAAGATGGTGAAAAACTGTTTTTT. Amino acid sequence: CASSQDGEKLFF.

The chain has TRBV15 and TRBJ2-1, with TRBD2 identical over 10 bases. Germline V gene sequence: CDR1 LNHNV, CDR2 YYDKDF (reference sequence). Unmatched junction bases numbered 6, after V lost 4 bases and J lost 0 bases. The CDR3 extends over 17 amino acids. The CDR3 DNA reads TGTGCCACCAGCACTGACCTAGCGGGGGACTCCTACAATGAGCAGTTCTTC. Its translation is CATSTDLAGDSYNEQFF.

V gene TRBV25-1 combines with J gene TRBJ1-4; D call uncertain. Trimming shortened V by 4 bases and J by 6 bases, and 6 bases separated the two germline ends. Germline CDR1 reads MGHDK; CDR2 reads SYGVNS. CDR3 size: 12 residues. This CDR3 reads CASSVMDEKLFF. In nucleotides, the CDR3 is TGTGCCAGCAGTGTCATGGATGAAAAACTGTTTTTT.

J is TRBJ2-7 and V is TRBV4-3; D remains unclear. Germline lookup yields CDR1 LGHNA and CDR2 YSLEER. V was clipped by 0 bases and J by 0 bases, with 9 bases between them. The CDR3 has 15 amino acids. CDR3 sequence (DNA): TGCGCCAGCAGCCAAGACAGCGTAAGCTCCTACGAGCAGTACTTC. Translating gives CASSQDSVSSYEQYF.

This clone was observed a few times. The V call is TRBV7-9, the J call TRBJ2-7; 7 bases fit TRBD2. The germline V gene encodes CDR1 SEHNR and CDR2 FQNEAQ (reference sequence). The CDR3 sequence is 14 residues long. Losses at the gene ends were 5 bases for V and 0 bases for J; bases not matched to a gene: 4. The CDR3: CASSPGTTSYEQYF. CDR3 nucleotide sequence: TGTGCCAGCAGCCCCGGGACTACCTCCTACGAGCAGTACTTC. Variable domain in full (rest from reference TRBV7-9 and TRBJ2-7): DTGVSQNPRHKITKRGQNVTFRCDPISEHNRLYWYRQTLGQGPEFLTYFQNEAQLEKSRLLSDRFSAERPKGSFSTLEIQRTEQGDSAMYLCASSPGTTSYEQYFGPGTRLTVT.

The chain has TRBV7-2 and TRBJ2-7, with D uncertain. This CDR3 comprises 13 residues. Trimming stripped 0 bases from V and 2 bases from J, with 5 bases between. Germline CDR1 is SGHTA and CDR2 is FQGNSA. CDR3 coding DNA: TGTGCCAGCAGCTTAGCATTAACCTACGAGCAGTACTTC. It encodes CASSLALTYEQYF.

The genes are TRBV7-6 and TRBJ1-3; a possible D gene is TRBD1 (5 bases). Germline CDR1 is SGHVS and CDR2 is FNYEAQ. CDR3 length: 15 amino acids. Trimming cost V 5 bases and J 6 bases, with 17 bases left between them. CDR3 coding DNA: TGTGCCAGCAGCCTTTGGGGCGGTGAGGAAAACACCATATATTTT. Amino acids: CASSLWGGEENTIYF.

This chain uses TRBV12-2 with TRBJ2-6. TRBV12-2 is a listed pseudogene. This CDR3 contains 18 residues. The CDR3 sequence is CASRDGTSTQSRANVLTF. CDR3 bases: TGTGCAAGTCGCGACGGAACCTCCACACAAAGTCGGGCCAACGTCCTGACTTTC.

The CDR3 nucleotides read TGTGCCAGCAGCTTAATTGCCGGGATTACCATGAACACTGAAGCTTTCTTT. Protein sequence: CASSLIAGITMNTEAFF. The rearrangement joins TRBV7-8 to TRBJ1-1; no firm D call. Deletions cut 2 bases from V and 0 bases from J, with 16 bases between. The CDR3 covers 17 residues. Germline CDR1 reads SGHVS; CDR2 reads FQNEAQ.

The chain is built from TRBV27 and TRBJ1-2; D remains ambiguous. Trimming stripped 8 bases from V and 2 bases from J, with 15 bases between. CDR1 is MNHEY, CDR2 SMNVEV, per germline (reference sequence). The CDR3 has 14 amino acids. CDR3 loop: CASGERASNYGYTF. CDR3 nucleotide sequence: TGTGCCAGCGGGGAGCGGGCTTCGAACTATGGCTACACCTTC.

DNA for the CDR3: TGTGCCAGCAGCTTAGCCGCACAGCCCCAGCATTTT. Amino acids: CASSLAAQPQHF. The chain couples TRBV7-2 to TRBJ1-5; D remains unclear. Germline CDR1 is SGHTA and CDR2 is FQGNSA. The CDR3 consists of 12 residues. V lost 0 bases and J lost 7, with 4 bases in between.

The chain couples TRBV5-1 to TRBJ2-5, with D unclear. V lost 0 bases and J lost 2, with 8 bases in between. CDR1 and CDR2 (germline): SGHRS, YFSETQ. The CDR3 runs to 14 residues. The CDR3 spells CASSLDWKQETQYF. DNA of the CDR3: TGCGCCAGCAGCTTGGACTGGAAACAAGAGACCCAGTACTTC.

As DNA, the CDR3 is TGTGCCATCAGTGCGAGGGGGCTGGACACTGAAGCTTTCTTT. Protein sequence: CAISARGLDTEAFF. The rearrangement links TRBV10-3 to TRBJ1-1; 7 positions agree with TRBD1. The CDR3 covers 14 residues. In germline, CDR1 is ENHRY, CDR2 SYGVKD. V dropped 4 bases and J dropped 3; count of bases not matched to a gene: 5.

This rearrangement joins TRBV29-1 to TRBJ1-2; 10 bases line up with TRBD1. Trimming removed 7 bases from V and 7 bases from J; junction bases left unmatched: 9. Per germline, CDR1 SQVTM and CDR2 ANQGSEA. The CDR3 sequence is 13 residues long. The CDR3 bases are TGCAGCGGTCGACAGGGGGCGTCTAGTGGCTACACCTTC. Encoded protein: CSGRQGASSGYTF.